Below are 30 T cell receptor beta chains sequenced from a single sample in a study of human T cells and chemical hapten exposure. Described time point: pre-sensitization, week 0. Noted treatment: therapeutic diphenylcyclopropenone sensitization with weekly scalp DPC. One entry per CDR3 protein, called by TCRdb with MiXCR from the RACE reads. The sample records 95,000 to 150,000 distinct CDR3 sequences, roughly 13% being singletons. The sequencing here drew on whole blood, taken in connection with sensitization to the hapten diphenylcyclopropenone (DPC). The receptors derive from a woman between 18 and 29 years old with alopecia areata. Some clones in this sample may be carry-over from other donors' samples.

The rearrangement uses TRBV12-3 or TRBV12-4 and TRBJ2-2; 7 bases match TRBD2. The CDR3 extends over 16 amino acids. V dropped 5 bases and J dropped 5; count of bases not matched to a gene: 11. The CDR3 protein is CASSLAGEPGTGELFF. The CDR3 DNA reads TGTGCCAGCAGTCTCGCGGGGGAGCCGGGGACCGGGGAGCTGTTTTTT.

This chain connects TRBV27 to TRBJ2-1, with 10 bases that match TRBD2. CDR3 length equals 17 residues. Looked up from germline, CDR1 is MNHEY and CDR2 is SMNVEV (reference sequence). V was clipped by 4 bases and J by 3 bases; unmatched bases: 9. The CDR3 coding sequence is TGTGCCAGCAGTTCCCGGCTAGCGGGGGCAAACTACAATGAGCAGTTCTTC. Protein: CASSSRLAGANYNEQFF.

This clonotype was seen repeatedly, ten times or more. CDR3 in amino acids: CASVGTPGEKLFF. In nucleotides, the CDR3 is TGTGCCAGCGTCGGGACACCCGGTGAAAAACTGTTTTTT. The V and J genes are TRBV28 and TRBJ1-4; a possible D gene is TRBD1 (6 bases). The CDR3 has 13 amino acids. The germline V and J ends were trimmed by 8 bases and 7 bases, with 14 bases remaining between them. Per the germline V gene, CDR1 is MDHEN and CDR2 is SYDVKM.

V and J are TRBV6-2 or TRBV6-3 and TRBJ2-1, with TRBD2 matching 8 bases. The CDR3 length is 16 residues. J gave up 7 bases and V 6 bases, and 14 bases lay outside the gene matches. Germline-derived CDR1 and CDR2 are MNHEY and SVGEGT. The CDR3 coding sequence is TGTGCCAGCAGCCCTGACCCGGCGGGGGGTTGGAATGAGCAGTTCTTC. This encodes CASSPDPAGGWNEQFF.

This clonotype was counted at least ten times. In nucleotides, the CDR3 is TGTGCCAGTAGTTTCCGACAGTATAGCAATCAGCCCCAGCATTTT. Amino acids: CASSFRQYSNQPQHF. J is TRBJ1-5 and V is TRBV19, with D perhaps TRBD1 (5 bases). V lost 5 bases to trimming and J lost 0 bases, with 11 bases between them. Germline V CDR1 and CDR2: LNHDA, SQIVND (reference sequence). CDR3 length: 15 residues.

This clonotype was seen a few times. The chain carries TRBV7-9 and TRBJ2-3; 7 nucleotides agree with TRBD2. This CDR3 is built from 16 residues. Germline V gene lookup returns CDR1 SEHNR and CDR2 FQNEAQ (reference sequence). V trimming: 5 bases; J trimming: 0 bases; junction bases outside the gene matches: 8. In DNA form, the CDR3 reads TGTGCCAGCAGCCCTGTGGGAGGGGCTAGCACAGATACGCAGTATTTT. Encoded protein: CASSPVGGASTDTQYF.

The CDR3 spells CASSLGQGVRYGYTF. The DNA for the CDR3 is TGTGCCAGCAGCCTGGGACAGGGTGTTCGCTATGGCTACACCTTC. The V call is TRBV3-1, the J call TRBJ1-2; 9 nucleotides line up with TRBD1. The CDR3 runs to 15 residues. The V gene end was trimmed by 4 bases and the J gene end by 4 bases; junction bases not matched to a gene: 7. Germline loops: CDR1 LGHDT, CDR2 YNNKEL (reference sequence).

This clonotype was recorded at least ten times. The chain carries TRBV6-2 or TRBV6-3 and TRBJ1-3; D gene uncertain. V lost 6 bases, J lost 8 bases, and 11 bases lay in between. CDR3 size: 12 residues. The V gene's germline CDR1 is MNHEY and CDR2 SVGEGT. The DNA of the CDR3 is TGTGCCAGCAGCCACCTGATGGACACCATATATTTT. Its translation: CASSHLMDTIYF.

About this clonotype: Possible read error: a much larger clone is one base away. The rearrangement uses TRBV7-9 and TRBJ1-2; possibly TRBD1 for D (5 bases). The germline V gene encodes CDR1 SEHNR and CDR2 FQNEAQ (reference sequence). The CDR3 runs to 13 residues. The CDR3 DNA reads TGTGCCAGCAGCTTCGACAGTAACTATGGCTACTCCTTC. Amino acid sequence: CASSFDSNYGYSF. The variable domain in full, completed from reference TRBV7-9 and TRBJ1-2, reads DTGVSQNPRHKITKRGQNVTFRCDPISEHNRLYWYRQTLGQGPEFLTYFQNEAQLEKSRLLSDRFSAERPKGSFSTLEIQRTEQGDSAMYLCASSFDSNYGYSFGSGTRLTVV.

This chain connects TRBV4-3 to TRBJ1-6; no definite D call. Trimming took 1 base from V and 9 from J, leaving 4 bases between them. The germline V gene has CDR1 LGHNA and CDR2 YSLEER. This CDR3 comprises 12 residues. The DNA for the CDR3 is TGCGCCAGCAGCCAAGTTGGTTCACCCCTCCACTTT. It yields the protein CASSQVGSPLHF.

In this sample, this clonotype turned up a few times. This rearrangement joins TRBV20-1 to TRBJ2-6; D unresolved. The ends were cut back, 6 bases at V and 3 bases at J, with 9 bases in the middle. Germline values: CDR1 DFQATT, CDR2 SNEGSKA (reference sequence). This CDR3 is built from 13 residues. The CDR3 protein is CSAAYHGANVLTF. CDR3 nucleotide sequence: TGCAGTGCAGCGTACCATGGGGCCAACGTCCTGACTTTC.

The chain couples TRBV7-6 to TRBJ1-3; D remains ambiguous. The germline V gene has CDR1 SGHVS and CDR2 FNYEAQ. V lost 5 bases, J lost 4 bases, and 9 bases lay in between. The CDR3 is made up of 13 amino acids. CDR3 loop: CASSRPYGNTIYF. The DNA of the CDR3 is TGTGCCAGCAGCCGCCCCTACGGAAACACCATATATTTT.

This clonotype was picked up a small number of times. V and J are TRBV2 and TRBJ2-3; D is possibly TRBD1 (5 bases). CDR1 SNHLY and CDR2 FYNNEI come from the germline V gene. The CDR3 has 15 residues. V dropped 4 bases and J dropped 3 bases, with 14 bases sitting between them. In DNA form, the CDR3 reads TGTGCCAGCAGTGTTGAGTCAGGGTGGACAGATACGCAGTATTTT. The encoded protein is CASSVESGWTDTQYF. Supplemented by reference TRBV2 and TRBJ2-3, the full variable domain reads EPEVTQTPSHQVTQMGQEVILRCVPISNHLYFYWYRQILGQKVEFLVSFYNNEISEKSEIFDDQFSVERPDGSNFTLKIRSTKLEDSAMYFCASSVESGWTDTQYFGPGTRLTVL.

V usage is TRBV7-2 and J usage is TRBJ2-3; D remains unclear. Germline CDR1 and CDR2: SGHTA and FQGNSA. Trimming left V 1 base short and J 0 bases short, with 8 bases between. The CDR3 runs 15 residues. CDR3 protein: CASSLEVLSTDTQYF. CDR3 coding DNA: TGTGCCAGCAGCTTAGAAGTCCTTAGCACAGATACGCAGTATTTT.

CDR3 residues: CASSLDINRYSGNTIYF. CDR3 sequence (DNA): TGTGCCAGCAGCTTAGATATAAACAGATACTCTGGAAACACCATATATTTT. The rearrangement joins TRBV11-2 to TRBJ1-3; D remains unclear. Deletions cut 0 bases from V and 0 bases from J, with 12 bases between. Per the germline V gene, CDR1 is SGHAT and CDR2 is FQNNGV. The CDR3 extends over 17 amino acids.

This chain links TRBV20-1 with TRBJ2-7; 7 positions match TRBD1. J lost 4 bases, V lost 5 bases, and 8 bases had no gene match. This CDR3 has 13 amino acids. CDR1 is DFQATT, CDR2 SNEGSKA, per germline (reference sequence). The CDR3 loop reads CSALQGFRYEQYF. The CDR3 DNA follows: TGCAGTGCTTTACAGGGGTTTAGGTACGAGCAGTACTTC.

The J gene is TRBJ2-1, the V gene TRBV11-2; tentatively, D is TRBD1 (6 bases). This CDR3 comprises 14 residues. Trimming took 1 base from V and 8 from J, leaving 12 bases between them. Germline V gives CDR1 SGHAT, CDR2 FQNNGV. The chain's CDR3 is CASSLAYRVDEQFF. DNA of the CDR3: TGTGCCAGCAGCTTAGCCTACAGGGTTGATGAGCAGTTCTTC.

The rearrangement joins TRBV6-5 to TRBJ1-3; D remains unclear. The CDR3 is made up of 13 amino acids. Germline V lookup: CDR1 MNHEY, CDR2 SVGAGI. Trimming removed 4 bases from V and 7 bases from J, with 11 bases in between. The chain's CDR3 is CASSSGPTNTIYF. CDR3 nucleotides: TGTGCCAGCAGTTCAGGACCCACGAACACCATATATTTT.

The chain links TRBV20-1 to TRBJ2-2, with D tentatively TRBD1 (7 bases). This CDR3 is 15 amino acids long. The V end was cut by 4 bases, the J end by 5 bases, with 17 bases between. Germline CDR1 DFQATT, CDR2 SNEGSKA (reference sequence). The CDR3 protein is CSANRRDRRTGELFF. The CDR3 bases are TGCAGTGCTAATAGGCGGGACAGACGTACCGGGGAGCTGTTTTTT.

This chain joins TRBV7-2 and TRBJ2-7; the match to TRBD2 covers 14 bases. V was pared by 8 bases and J by 1 base, with 7 bases of the junction left unmatched. Germline lookup yields CDR1 SGHTA and CDR2 FQGNSA. The CDR3 spans 16 residues. CDR3 protein: CASLKGLAGGSYEQYF. CDR3 DNA: TGTGCCAGCTTAAAAGGACTAGCGGGGGGATCCTACGAGCAGTACTTC.

This clonotype was found many times. The genes are TRBV3-1 and TRBJ2-3; no reliable D call. The CDR3 loop spans 16 amino acids. Per the germline V gene, CDR1 is LGHDT and CDR2 is YNNKEL (reference sequence). Trimming cost V 1 base and J 0 bases, with 11 bases left between them. CDR3 region: CASSQGAALSTDTQYF. The CDR3 coding sequence is TGTGCCAGCAGCCAAGGGGCAGCGCTAAGCACAGATACGCAGTATTTT.

J is TRBJ2-7 and V is TRBV20-1; the match to TRBD1 covers 11 bases. Germline lookup yields CDR1 DFQATT and CDR2 SNEGSKA (reference sequence). V shed 2 bases, J shed 2 bases, and the junction held 2 bases outside the gene matches. This CDR3 has 14 amino acids. The CDR3 DNA reads as TGCAGTGCTAGAATGGGACAGGGGGCCTACGAGCAGTACTTC. This sequence encodes CSARMGQGAYEQYF.

V gene TRBV5-1 combines with J gene TRBJ2-7; TRBD1 matches at 9 bases. CDR1 SGHRS and CDR2 YFSETQ come from the germline V gene. J gave up 4 bases and V 5 bases, and 10 bases lay outside the gene matches. This CDR3 has 15 residues. CDR3 protein: CASRYSGQGSYEQYF. Here the CDR3 DNA reads TGCGCCAGCAGATATTCGGGACAGGGATCATACGAGCAGTACTTC. The full variable domain, its missing parts supplied by reference TRBV5-1 and TRBJ2-7, is KAGVTQTPRYLIKTRGQQVTLSCSPISGHRSVSWYQQTPGQGLQFLFEYFSETQRNKGNFPGRFSGRQFSNSRSEMNVSTLELGDSALYLCASRYSGQGSYEQYFGPGTRLTVT.

This clonotype was counted only a few times. The gene calls are TRBV7-9 and TRBJ2-7; D call uncertain. CDR3 length: 16 residues. Trimming left V 4 bases short and J 5 bases short, with 21 bases between. CDR1 is SEHNR and CDR2 is FQNEAQ in the germline V gene (reference sequence). For the CDR3, the DNA is TGTGCCAGCAGCTCGCGTCCCCGGCTAGAGATCCACGAGCAGTACTTC. Its protein is CASSSRPRLEIHEQYF. The full variable domain, with the rest looked up from reference TRBV7-9 and TRBJ2-7, is DTGVSQNPRHKITKRGQNVTFRCDPISEHNRLYWYRQTLGQGPEFLTYFQNEAQLEKSRLLSDRFSAERPKGSFSTLEIQRTEQGDSAMYLCASSSRPRLEIHEQYFGPGTRLTVT.

This clonotype was observed a few times. The V call is TRBV18, the J call TRBJ1-1, with TRBD1 matching 8 bases. Germline-derived CDR1 and CDR2 are KGHSH and LQKENI. This CDR3 has 16 amino acids. The V and J ends lost 3 bases and 2 bases, in that order; junction bases with no gene match: 8. In nucleotides, the CDR3 is TGTGCCAGCTCACCGTTTGCCCAGGGGGCTAACACTGAAGCTTTCTTT. This translates into CASSPFAQGANTEAFF. Looking up the rest from reference TRBV18 and TRBJ1-1 gives the full variable domain: NAGVMQNPRHLVRRRGQEARLRCSPMKGHSHVYWYRQLPEEGLKFMVYLQKENIIDESGMPKERFSAEFPKEGPSILRIQQVVRGDSAAYFCASSPFAQGANTEAFFGQGTRLTVV.

This sequence joins TRBV28 and TRBJ2-7; 10 bases agree with TRBD2. Germline CDR1 reads MDHEN; CDR2 reads SYDVKM. The CDR3 loop spans 12 amino acids. The V segment lost 9 bases and the J segment 4 bases; nucleotides outside the gene matches: 3. The CDR3 coding sequence is TGTGCCAGTAGCGGGGGGACTTACGAGCAGTACTTC. Encoded protein: CASSGGTYEQYF.

The chain uses TRBV6-2 or TRBV6-3 and TRBJ1-5; possible D gene TRBD1, 5 bases. Germline CDR1 reads MNHEY; CDR2 reads SVGEGT. The CDR3 consists of 16 residues. Deletions cut 8 bases from V and 6 bases from J, with 23 bases between. CDR3 bases: TGTGCCAGCGCTGGGTTTGTGGGGGAGCCGGGTCAGCCCCAGCATTTT. It is translated as CASAGFVGEPGQPQHF.

This clonotype was found a few times. The chain combines TRBV20-1 with TRBJ1-5; 10 bases fit TRBD1. CDR3 length: 17 amino acids. V shed 2 bases, J shed 3 bases, and the junction held 10 bases outside the gene matches. Germline lookup yields CDR1 DFQATT and CDR2 SNEGSKA (reference sequence). The CDR3 DNA reads as TGCAGTGCTAGACCGTGGACAGGGGGTAAATTCAATCAGCCCCAGCATTTT. It is translated as CSARPWTGGKFNQPQHF.

This clonotype was counted ten times or more. The chain couples TRBV12-3 or TRBV12-4 to TRBJ1-4; perhaps TRBD1 as D (6 bases). The V end was cut by 2 bases, the J end by 6 bases, with 16 bases between. This CDR3 has 16 amino acids. The CDR3 loop is CASSLSPRGPDEKLFF. The CDR3 bases are TGTGCCAGCAGTTTAAGTCCGCGGGGGCCGGATGAAAAACTGTTTTTT.

This clonotype has ten or more counts. J is TRBJ2-7 and V is TRBV4-3; TRBD1 might be the D (6 bases). Germline CDR1 reads LGHNA; CDR2 reads YSLEER. The CDR3 extends over 15 amino acids. V was clipped by 0 bases and J by 5 bases, with 14 bases between them. This CDR3 is CASSQDLTGGNEQYF. Written as DNA, the CDR3 is TGCGCCAGCAGCCAAGATCTGACAGGAGGCAACGAGCAGTACTTC.